The 20 T cell receptor beta chains below come from one sample, sequenced in a study of cytomegalovirus exposure and HLA in healthy donors. Data came from immunoSEQ multiplex PCR; TCRdb stores just in-frame clones and leaves some out. The sample has about 73,000 clones, approximately 90% seen once. The sequencing sample was made of PBMCs. The receptors derive from a woman under 30 in good health and CMV-seropositive.

This clone has just one count. The chain uses TRBV6-5 and TRBJ2-7; TRBD1 is a possible D gene (6 bases). V lost 7 bases and J lost 2, with 15 bases in between. The CDR3 totals 14 residues. The V gene's germline CDR1 is MNHEY and CDR2 SVGAGI. The DNA of the CDR3 is TGTGCCAGCATCGGCCGGGACAACCCCTACGAGCAGTACTTC. This encodes CASIGRDNPYEQYF.

The J gene is TRBJ1-2, the V gene TRBV5-4; TRBD1 aligns across 11 bases. There are 16 residues in the CDR3. With 5 bases clipped from V and 2 bases from J, the junction kept 8 bases outside the gene matches. Germline CDR1 and CDR2: SGHNT and YYREEE (reference sequence). CDR3 nucleotides: TGTGCCAGCAGGGAGGACAGGGGGCTAGGAAACTATGGCTACACCTTC. Translating it yields CASREDRGLGNYGYTF.

V usage is TRBV28 and J usage is TRBJ2-1; D gene uncertain. Deletions cut 3 bases from V and 10 bases from J, with 10 bases between. Germline CDR1 is MDHEN and CDR2 is SYDVKM. The CDR3 totals 12 residues. CDR3 DNA: TGTGCCAGCAGTTTGGCCCTCGGGGAGCAGTTCTTC. It encodes CASSLALGEQFF.

This clone was observed a single time. The chain joins TRBV2 to TRBJ2-7; TRBD1 matches at 9 bases. CDR1 and CDR2 (germline): SNHLY, FYNNEI. Trimming removed 6 bases from V and 7 bases from J; junction bases left unmatched: 13. The CDR3 runs to 15 residues. DNA for the CDR3: TGTGCCAGCAGAGTGGGACAGGGCCTCTTGGGGGAGCAGTACTTC. Translation: CASRVGQGLLGEQYF.

This clone was observed a single time. This rearrangement joins TRBV30 to TRBJ2-2; 9 bases align to TRBD2. The germline gives CDR1 GTSNPN, CDR2 SVGIG (reference sequence). The length of the CDR3 is 16 residues. V lost 2 bases and J lost 3; bases outside the gene matches: 7. The CDR3 sequence is CAWSRLAGAYTGELFF. DNA of the CDR3: TGTGCCTGGAGTAGGTTAGCGGGAGCTTACACCGGGGAGCTGTTTTTT.

In this sample, this clone turned up once. As DNA, the CDR3 is TGTGCCAGCAGCTTGTTTTGGGAGGTGGCCGGCTACACCTTC. Translation: CASSLFWEVAGYTF. The chain has TRBV5-6 and TRBJ1-2; D is ambiguous. The V end was cut by 1 base, the J end by 8 bases, with 15 bases between. The CDR3 length is 14 residues. Germline CDR1 is SGHDT and CDR2 is YYEEEE. Using reference TRBV5-6 and TRBJ1-2 for the parts outside the CDR3, the full variable domain is DAGVTQSPTHLIKTRGQQVTLRCSPKSGHDTVSWYQQALGQGPQFIFQYYEEEERQRGNFPDRFSGHQFPNYSSELNVNALLLGDSALYLCASSLFWEVAGYTFGSGTRLTVV.

The chain recombines TRBV4-3 with TRBJ2-6; 7 positions agree with TRBD1. CDR1 and CDR2 from the germline V gene are LGHNA and YSLEER. This CDR3 is built from 17 residues. J was trimmed by 2 bases and V by 3 bases; bases with no gene match: 7. CDR3 bases: TGCGCCAGCAGCCAGGAAAACAGGGGCACTGGGGCCAACGTCCTGACTTTC. Encoded protein: CASSQENRGTGANVLTF.

The genes are TRBV29-1 and TRBJ1-2, with D perhaps matching TRBD1 (6 bases). Trimming pared 4 bases from V and 0 bases from J, leaving 18 bases between. This CDR3 is built from 16 residues. Germline assignment: CDR1 SQVTM and CDR2 ANQGSEA. The CDR3 region is CSVAGTKMGPNYGYTF. DNA of the CDR3: TGCAGCGTTGCCGGGACAAAAATGGGACCTAACTATGGCTACACCTTC.

This chain connects TRBV19 to TRBJ1-5; D is uncertain. The CDR3 length is 15 residues. CDR1 is LNHDA and CDR2 is SQIVND in the germline V gene (reference sequence). With 2 bases removed from V and 0 bases from J, the gap between germline ends came to 8 bases. DNA of the CDR3: TGTGCCAGTAGTATACAGGACTATAGCAATCAGCCCCAGCATTTT. It encodes CASSIQDYSNQPQHF. The full variable domain, with the rest looked up from reference TRBV19 and TRBJ1-5, is DGGITQSPKYLFRKEGQNVTLSCEQNLNHDAMYWYRQDPGQGLRLIYYSQIVNDFQKGDIAEGYSVSREKKESFPLTVTSAQKNPTAFYLCASSIQDYSNQPQHFGDGTRLSIL.

CDR3 region: CASSLGAHSGANVLTF. The CDR3 nucleotides are TGCGCCAGCAGCTTGGGGGCTCACTCTGGGGCCAACGTCCTGACTTTC. The V gene is TRBV5-1, the J gene TRBJ2-6; no clear D. This CDR3 is 16 amino acids long. Trimming removed 0 bases at V and 0 bases at J, with 7 bases between. Germline V lookup: CDR1 SGHRS, CDR2 YFSETQ.

This rearrangement joins TRBV19 to TRBJ2-1; 8 bases fit TRBD1. The CDR3 contains 15 residues. The germline CDR1 and CDR2 sequences are LNHDA and SQIVND (reference sequence). The V gene end was trimmed by 1 base and the J gene end by 10 bases; junction bases not matched to a gene: 9. CDR3 in DNA: TGTGCCAGTAGTATAGGGGGACAGGCGTTATCCGAGCAGTTCTTC. Translating gives CASSIGGQALSEQFF.

This clone was seen only a few times. The rearrangement uses TRBV30 and TRBJ1-2; D may be TRBD1 (6 bases). V was trimmed by 3 bases and J by 4 bases, leaving 12 bases between them. Germline CDR1 reads GTSNPN; CDR2 reads SVGIG (reference sequence). The CDR3 length is 13 residues. As DNA, the CDR3 is TGTGCCTGGAGGGACAGTACATTCTATGGCTACACCTTC. This encodes CAWRDSTFYGYTF. Full variable domain (rest looked up from reference TRBV30 and TRBJ1-2): SQTIHQWPATLVQPVGSPLSLECTVEGTSNPNLYWYRQAAGRGLQLLFYSVGIGQISSEVPQNLSASRPQDRQFILSSKKLLLSDSGFYLCAWRDSTFYGYTFGSGTRLTVV.

The V call is TRBV29-1, the J call TRBJ1-5, with D perhaps matching TRBD1 (6 bases). Germline CDR1 reads SQVTM; CDR2 reads ANQGSEA. This CDR3 is built from 19 residues. Trimming pared 2 bases from V and 0 bases from J, leaving 23 bases between. CDR3 coding DNA: TGCAGCGTTGAAAGAGTGGGACCAAAGGGGGTATATAGCAATCAGCCCCAGCATTTT. It specifies CSVERVGPKGVYSNQPQHF.

The gene calls are TRBV6-5 and TRBJ1-5; D not certain. Germline lookup yields CDR1 MNHEY and CDR2 SVGAGI. The CDR3 runs 14 residues. Trimming removed 5 bases at V and 3 bases at J, with 11 bases between. The CDR3: CASSEVVDNQPQHF. CDR3 coding DNA: TGTGCCAGCAGTGAGGTGGTTGACAATCAGCCCCAGCATTTT.

The rearrangement joins TRBV4-1 to TRBJ1-4, with 7 bases identical to TRBD1. Germline trimming cut 3 bases from V and 0 bases from J; bases unmatched to any gene: 4. Germline CDR1 MGHRA, CDR2 YSYEKL. This CDR3 has 16 amino acids. DNA of the CDR3: TGCGCCAGCAGCCATCTCGGGACAGCAACTAATGAAAAACTGTTTTTT. Translated, it gives CASSHLGTATNEKLFF.

V and J are TRBV7-6 and TRBJ2-2; TRBD1 matches at 7 bases. Trimming at V came to 3 bases and at J to 2 bases, leaving 6 bases not matched to a gene. CDR1 and CDR2 (germline): SGHVS, FNYEAQ. CDR3 length: 16 amino acids. The CDR3 protein is CASSFIRDRNTGELFF. CDR3 DNA: TGTGCCAGCAGCTTTATCCGGGACAGAAACACCGGGGAGCTGTTTTTT.

This chain uses TRBV5-1 with TRBJ2-5, with a weak D call TRBD1 (6 bases). The V end lost 4 bases, the J end lost 0 bases, and 13 bases lay between the germline ends. Germline V CDR1 and CDR2: SGHRS, YFSETQ. The CDR3 length is 15 residues. CDR3 loop: CASSGGQSYQETQYF. The CDR3 region has the DNA TGCGCCAGCAGCGGTGGACAGTCGTACCAAGAGACCCAGTACTTC.

This rearrangement joins TRBV9 to TRBJ2-3, with D hard to call. CDR3 length: 15 residues. Germline assignment: CDR1 SGDLS and CDR2 YYNGEE. Trimming took 2 bases from V and 2 from J, leaving 12 bases between them. This CDR3 is CASSVRHSITDTQYF. The DNA for the CDR3 is TGTGCCAGCAGCGTCCGACACTCAATCACAGATACGCAGTATTTT.

CDR3 protein: CASSSYRGENSSMNTEAFF. CDR3 DNA: TGTGCCAGCAGCTCATACAGGGGAGAAAATTCTTCCATGAACACTGAAGCTTTCTTT. The chain recombines TRBV7-9 with TRBJ1-1; 7 positions agree with TRBD1. J was trimmed by 0 bases and V by 4 bases; bases with no gene match: 17. This CDR3 spans 19 amino acids. CDR1 and CDR2 from the germline V gene are SEHNR and FQNEAQ (reference sequence). The entire variable domain, with the rest obtained from reference TRBV7-9 and TRBJ1-1, is as follows: DTGVSQNPRHKITKRGQNVTFRCDPISEHNRLYWYRQTLGQGPEFLTYFQNEAQLEKSRLLSDRFSAERPKGSFSTLEIQRTEQGDSAMYLCASSSYRGENSSMNTEAFFGQGTRLTVV.

The chain has TRBV28 and TRBJ1-1; the D gene is possibly TRBD1 (6 bases). V dropped 7 bases and J dropped 4 bases, with 22 bases sitting between them. The germline gives CDR1 MDHEN, CDR2 SYDVKM. This CDR3 contains 16 residues. The chain's CDR3 is CASTSKGGRFLTEAFF. CDR3 nucleotides: TGTGCCAGCACTAGTAAAGGGGGACGGTTCCTCACTGAAGCTTTCTTT.